A selection of T cell receptor beta chains follows, all from one sample in a study of T cell responses to AZD1222 COVID-19 vaccine. Profiling relied on immunoSEQ multiplex PCR, and the TCRdb table lists in-frame clones only, not all of them. The table has 150,000 to 200,000 clones, around 94% seen once; the top ten hold about 0.64%. This sample comprised peripheral blood, obtained on day 0 of AZD1222 vaccination. The source of these receptors is an adult in good health. Each CDR3 is given with its conserved first and last residue. D genes are given only for firm matches.

D gene,V gene,CDR3 length,J gene,CDR3 protein
.,TRBV5-8,13,TRBJ1-6,CAGRRAVNSPLHF
.,TRBV3-1/TRBV3-2,13,TRBJ1-2,CASSPREVAGYTF
.,TRBV7-9,15,TRBJ2-1,CASGGSYFSYNEQFF
.,TRBV3-1/TRBV3-2,12,TRBJ1-2,CASSRKQDGYTF
.,TRBV6-5,15,TRBJ2-1,CASSATGKSYNEQFF
.,TRBV28,17,TRBJ1-5,CASSPTGMGLNNQPQHF
TRBD1,TRBV6-5,14,TRBJ1-2,CASRAGTGIYGYTF
.,TRBV5-1,11,TRBJ2-7,CASSSTDEQYF
.,TRBV19,13,TRBJ1-3,CASSRDTGNTIYF
.,TRBV28,14,TRBJ1-5,CASRWTVNNQPQHF
.,TRBV6-5,12,TRBJ2-1,CASSPRGGEQFF
.,TRBV5-1,15,TRBJ1-6,CASSLTGASNSPLHF
.,TRBV14,13,TRBJ1-2,CASSQGVTYGYTF
.,TRBV5-6,13,TRBJ1-5,CASSLYGLEPQHF
.,TRBV4-1,14,TRBJ1-1,CASSQRSRQAEAFF
.,TRBV5-1,15,TRBJ1-1,CARPPGGRIGTEAFF
.,TRBV3-1/TRBV3-2,12,TRBJ2-2,CASSPGTGELFF
TRBD2,TRBV30,17,TRBJ2-1,CAWSVAIIAGGYNEQFF
.,TRBV5-1,14,TRBJ2-7,CASSGTEGSYEQYF
.,TRBV12-3/TRBV12-4,11,TRBJ1-2,CASSALSGYTF
.,TRBV10-3,16,TRBJ2-2,CAISETAAANTGELFF
.,TRBV28,15,TRBJ1-5,CASTTTETYNQPQHF
.,TRBV5-1,14,TRBJ1-2,CASSLDRSTYGYTF